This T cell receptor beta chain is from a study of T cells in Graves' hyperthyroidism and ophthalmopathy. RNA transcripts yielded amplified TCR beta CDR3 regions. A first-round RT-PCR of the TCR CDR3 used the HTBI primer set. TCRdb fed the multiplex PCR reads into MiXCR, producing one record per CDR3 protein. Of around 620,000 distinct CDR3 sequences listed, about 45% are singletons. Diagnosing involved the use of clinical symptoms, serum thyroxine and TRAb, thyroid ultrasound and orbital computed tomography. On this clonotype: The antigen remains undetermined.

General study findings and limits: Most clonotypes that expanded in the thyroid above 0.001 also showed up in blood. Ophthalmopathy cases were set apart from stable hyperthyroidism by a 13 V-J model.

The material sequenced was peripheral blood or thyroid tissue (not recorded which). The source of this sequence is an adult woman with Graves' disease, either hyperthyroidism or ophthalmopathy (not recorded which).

This chain's CDR3 is CSARIVDGYTF. The DNA for the CDR3 is TGCAGTGCTAGAATCGTGGATGGCTACACCTTC. The V and J genes are TRBV20-1 and TRBJ1-2; D gene uncertain. Germline CDR1 reads DFQATT; CDR2 reads SNEGSKA (reference sequence). The CDR3 consists of 11 residues. The V gene lost 2 bases and the J gene lost 6 bases, with 7 bases spanning the gap.